These 5 T cell receptor beta chains came from one sample sequenced in a study of CD8 T cells in ankylosing spondylitis. One entry per CDR3 protein, called by TCRdb with MiXCR from the 5' RACE reads. In the table there are fewer than 400,000 distinct CDR3 sequences, roughly 14% of which are singletons. The material sequenced was blood, either unsorted or a sorted T cell fraction (not recorded which). The receptors were gathered from a male donor with ankylosing spondylitis or in good health (not recorded which).

V usage is TRBV5-1 and J usage is TRBJ2-3, with 9 bases aligning to TRBD2. Germline V gives CDR1 SGHRS, CDR2 YFSETQ. The V gene end was trimmed by 4 bases and the J gene end by 2 bases; junction bases not matched to a gene: 8. The CDR3 length is 16 residues. The CDR3, as DNA: TGCGCCAGCAGCATCCTTCCGGGACTAGCCACAGATACGCAGTATTTT. Translating gives CASSILPGLATDTQYF. The full variable domain, in which reference TRBV5-1 and TRBJ2-3 provide the parts outside the CDR3, is KAGVTQTPRYLIKTRGQQVTLSCSPISGHRSVSWYQQTPGQGLQFLFEYFSETQRNKGNFPGRFSGRQFSNSRSEMNVSTLELGDSALYLCASSILPGLATDTQYFGPGTRLTVL.

This clonotype appeared a few times. CDR3: CASSLGWTGAYEQYF. The CDR3 DNA sequence: TGTGCCAGCAGCCTGGGTTGGACAGGGGCCTACGAGCAGTACTTC. The chain links TRBV11-3 to TRBJ2-7; 9 positions match TRBD1. Trimming at V came to 5 bases and at J to 2 bases, leaving 7 bases not matched to a gene. The germline gives CDR1 SGHNT, CDR2 YENEEA. CDR3 size: 15 residues.

The CDR3 sequence: CSVKQGVNTEAFF. The DNA of the CDR3 is TGCAGCGTAAAACAGGGGGTGAACACTGAAGCTTTCTTT. The V call is TRBV29-1, the J call TRBJ1-1, with 8 bases matching TRBD1. Germline trimming cut 6 bases from V and 0 bases from J; bases unmatched to any gene: 3. The CDR3 totals 13 residues. Germline-derived CDR1 and CDR2 are SQVTM and ANQGSEA.

This clonotype was detected only a few times. The chain uses TRBV7-9 and TRBJ1-1, with a possible D match to TRBD1 (5 bases). Germline V lookup: CDR1 SEHNR, CDR2 FQNEAQ (reference sequence). There are 13 residues in the CDR3. The V end was cut by 11 bases, the J end by 3 bases, with 16 bases between. The CDR3 here is CASSRGADTEAFF. CDR3 sequence (DNA): TGTGCCTCCTCGAGGGGCGCAGACACTGAAGCTTTCTTT.

This clonotype was counted a few times. The chain employs TRBV10-3 and TRBJ1-4, with a tentative D call TRBD1 (5 bases). The ends were cut back, 8 bases at V and 3 bases at J, with 10 bases in the middle. Per germline, CDR1 ENHRY and CDR2 SYGVKD. The CDR3 totals 13 residues. For the CDR3, the DNA is TGTGCCATCCGGGACTTGGCTAATGAAAAACTGTTTTTT. It is translated as CAIRDLANEKLFF.